This T cell receptor (beta chain) was sequenced during a study of T cell responses to AZD1222 COVID-19 vaccine. This CDR3 has 15 residues. V lost 6 bases to trimming and J lost 1 base; unmatched junction nucleotides: 4. Germline V lookup: CDR1 MNHEY, CDR2 SVGAGI. Data came from immunoSEQ multiplex PCR; TCRdb stores just in-frame clones and leaves some out. Counted here are roughly 80,000 clones, over 80% occurring once; the ten biggest clones make up 5.7%. The chain recombines TRBV6-5 with TRBJ1-5; 9 bases align to TRBD1. The TCR sequence derives from an adult in good health. This specimen consisted of peripheral blood, obtained on day 0 of AZD1222 vaccination. This CDR3 reads CASSLDRGSNQPQHF. As DNA, the CDR3 is TGTGCCAGCAGCTTGGACAGGGGAAGCAATCAGCCCCAGCATTTT.